One sample yielded the 5 T cell receptor beta chains listed below, sequenced in a study of beta chain features in type 1 diabetes. Findings of the study overall: Researchers report that Type 1 diabetes patients had moderately but significantly shorter TCRB CDR3s across all four CD4+ subsets.

Every isolated RNA sample was fully reverse transcribed, so sequencing captured expressed TCRB transcripts. Measured with immunoSEQ multiplex PCR; TCRdb has only the in-frame clones, and not every one. The data contain some 370,000 clones, 9.6% of them singletons. Antigens of these TCRs are unknown. The sample was central memory CD4+ T cells from blood. Receptor source: a man aged 30-40 years with type 1 diabetes.

This rearrangement joins TRBV2 to TRBJ1-2, with D possibly being TRBD1 (5 bases). Germline V gives CDR1 SNHLY, CDR2 FYNNEI. The CDR3 covers 15 residues. Trimming stripped 1 base from V and 4 bases from J, with 13 bases between. DNA for the CDR3: TGTGCCAGCAGTGAAGAGAGGGGACGGATCTATGGCTACACCTTC. This encodes CASSEERGRIYGYTF.

The table lists this clone with a few counts. The V gene is TRBV6-1, the J gene TRBJ1-2; perhaps TRBD1 as D (5 bases). The germline V and J ends were trimmed by 3 bases and 10 bases, with 18 bases remaining between them. Germline values: CDR1 MNHNS, CDR2 SASEGT. This CDR3 is built from 14 residues. CDR3 sequence reads: CASSEIGGRGAYTF. The CDR3 DNA follows: TGTGCCAGCAGTGAGATTGGGGGACGCGGGGCCTACACCTTC.

The V and J genes are TRBV27 and TRBJ2-1; a possible D gene is TRBD2 (7 bases). V gave up 2 bases and J gave up 6 bases, with 14 bases separating them. This CDR3 spans 15 amino acids. The germline CDR1 and CDR2 sequences are MNHEY and SMNVEV (reference sequence). CDR3 nucleotide sequence: TGTGCCAGCAGTTTAAGGGGGGGGGTACCCAATGAGCAGTTCTTC. As protein: CASSLRGGVPNEQFF.

This clone has just one count. The rearrangement links TRBV11-2 to TRBJ2-1; possible D gene TRBD2, 6 bases. The CDR3 totals 14 residues. Looked up from germline, CDR1 is SGHAT and CDR2 is FQNNGV. The germline V and J ends were trimmed by 5 bases and 9 bases, with 17 bases remaining between them. CDR3 nucleotides: TGTGCCAGCAGCCCACGCCCCCGGGGGAGTGAGCAGTTCTTC. It codes for CASSPRPRGSEQFF.

This clone occurred a few times. Other DNA sequences in the sample encode the same CDR3. This sequence joins TRBV28 and TRBJ1-5; tentatively, D is TRBD1 (5 bases). Germline CDR1 and CDR2: MDHEN and SYDVKM. The CDR3 totals 15 residues. Trimming took 5 bases from V and 0 from J, leaving 11 bases between them. As DNA, the CDR3 is TGTGCCAGCAGTCTGGGGGGGGATAGCAATCAGCCCCAGCATTTT. It translates to CASSLGGDSNQPQHF.